This TCR beta chain appears in the sequencing data of a study of CD8+CD57+ T cells in acquired aplastic anemia. Study context: On average, healthy donors gave some 11 million reads for CD4+ cells. Whole-study findings and limits: Significance was not reached for CD8+ Simpson's diversity between patients and controls.

This clonotype was found once. The antigen remains unidentified. CDR3 and TCR beta VDJ profiling relied on a genomic DNA template. TCRdb reanalysed the reads using MiXCR and keeps one entry per CDR3 protein. The data contain some 130,000 distinct CDR3 sequences, around 41% of them seen just once; the ten biggest clones take up less than 8.5%. V dropped 3 bases and J dropped 4 bases, with 15 bases sitting between them. Germline V gives CDR1 LNHDA, CDR2 SQIVND (reference sequence). The CDR3 covers 15 residues. The J gene is TRBJ1-2, the V gene TRBV19; D is possibly TRBD1 (5 bases). The specimen sequenced was sorted CD4+, CD8+, or CD8+CD57+ T cells (not recorded which) from PBMCs. This clonotype was obtained from a human donor in good health, serving as a control. The CDR3 DNA reads as TGTGCCAGTAGTATCGACTACCAGGGAATCTATGGCTACACCTTC. Translation: CASSIDYQGIYGYTF. The whole variable domain, remainder taken from reference TRBV19 and TRBJ1-2, is DGGITQSPKYLFRKEGQNVTLSCEQNLNHDAMYWYRQDPGQGLRLIYYSQIVNDFQKGDIAEGYSVSREKKESFPLTVTSAQKNPTAFYLCASSIDYQGIYGYTFGSGTRLTVV.